The next 7 T cell receptor beta chains were all read from a single sample in a study of T cells after posttransplantation cyclophosphamide. Assay: immunoSEQ multiplex PCR; the TCRdb copy retains only in-frame clones and omits some. Of more than 60,000 clones listed, 93% were seen once; the top ten hold about 3%. The sequencing sample was made of PBMCs. All receptors come from a woman aged 25-40 years in good health and a related stem cell transplant donor.

The chain carries TRBV6-1 and TRBJ2-7; possible D gene TRBD1, 5 bases. Germline loops: CDR1 MNHNS, CDR2 SASEGT. Trimming took 6 bases from V and 1 from J, leaving 10 bases between them. The CDR3 length is 13 residues. CDR3 sequence: CASREQESYEQYF. CDR3 in DNA: TGTGCCAGCAGAGAACAGGAGTCCTACGAGCAGTACTTC.

This chain joins TRBV19 and TRBJ1-2; possible D gene TRBD1, 6 bases. V was shortened by 6 bases and J by 7 bases, with 12 bases between the two germline ends. The germline gives CDR1 LNHDA, CDR2 SQIVND (reference sequence). The CDR3 length is 12 residues. CDR3 region: CASRPGDGGYTF. The CDR3 DNA reads TGTGCCAGTAGGCCAGGGGACGGTGGCTACACCTTC.

This chain connects TRBV11-3 to TRBJ2-7; possibly TRBD1 or TRBD2 for D (6 bases each). The CDR3 contains 13 residues. Germline V gene lookup returns CDR1 SGHNT and CDR2 YENEEA. Trimming cost V 8 bases and J 3 bases, with 14 bases left between them. The CDR3 coding sequence is TGTGCCAGCCGGAGGGCAGGGGACTACGAGCAGTACTTC. Protein: CASRRAGDYEQYF.

The chain couples TRBV6-5 to TRBJ1-1, with TRBD1 identical over 8 bases. The CDR3 consists of 13 residues. CDR1 and CDR2 from the germline V gene are MNHEY and SVGAGI. Germline trimming cut 6 bases from V and 7 bases from J; bases unmatched to any gene: 7. The CDR3 DNA reads TGTGCCAGCAGGACCCCAGGGGGCCGTGAAGCTTTCTTT. This sequence encodes CASRTPGGREAFF.

The CDR3 sequence: CASSSIRGRLATDTQYF. The CDR3 DNA reads TGTGCCAGCAGCTCAATCAGGGGGCGACTAGCCACAGATACGCAGTATTTT. The chain recombines TRBV5-6 with TRBJ2-3; maybe TRBD1 (8 bases). Germline CDR1 SGHDT, CDR2 YYEEEE. The CDR3 has 17 amino acids. V lost 3 bases and J 2 bases, leaving 19 bases between the germline ends.

This clone is a singleton in its sample. The chain employs TRBV30 and TRBJ1-5, with a tentative D call TRBD1 (5 bases). Germline lookup yields CDR1 GTSNPN and CDR2 SVGIG (reference sequence). V lost 0 bases, J lost 4 bases, and 16 bases lay in between. The CDR3 runs to 16 residues. CDR3 sequence (DNA): TGTGCCTGGAGTGTACCTCGGGGGTATGGGAATCAGCCCCAGCATTTT. This codes for CAWSVPRGYGNQPQHF. Looking up the rest from reference TRBV30 and TRBJ1-5 gives the full variable domain: SQTIHQWPATLVQPVGSPLSLECTVEGTSNPNLYWYRQAAGRGLQLLFYSVGIGQISSEVPQNLSASRPQDRQFILSSKKLLLSDSGFYLCAWSVPRGYGNQPQHFGDGTRLSIL.

The chain couples TRBV29-1 to TRBJ2-7; tentatively, D is TRBD1 (6 bases). From germline, CDR1 is SQVTM and CDR2 ANQGSEA. Trimming cost V 5 bases and J 7 bases, with 18 bases left between them. CDR3 length: 13 amino acids. Here the CDR3 reads CSVQGLVSREQYF. CDR3 in DNA: TGCAGCGTTCAGGGGCTCGTATCGCGGGAGCAGTACTTC.